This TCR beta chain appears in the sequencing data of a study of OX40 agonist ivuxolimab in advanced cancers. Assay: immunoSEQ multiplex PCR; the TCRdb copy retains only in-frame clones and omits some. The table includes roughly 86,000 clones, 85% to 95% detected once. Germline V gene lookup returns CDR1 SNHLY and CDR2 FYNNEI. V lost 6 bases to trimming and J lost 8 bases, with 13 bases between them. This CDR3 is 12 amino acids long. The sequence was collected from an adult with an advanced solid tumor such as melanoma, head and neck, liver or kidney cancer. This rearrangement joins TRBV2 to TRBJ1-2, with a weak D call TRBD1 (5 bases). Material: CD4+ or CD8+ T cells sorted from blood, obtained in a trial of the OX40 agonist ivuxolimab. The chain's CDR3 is CASSRVRGGYTF. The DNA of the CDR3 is TGTGCCAGCAGCAGGGTACGGGGGGGCTACACCTTC.